These T cell receptor beta chains were read from a single sample in a study of CD8+CD57+ T cells in acquired aplastic anemia. TCRdb processed the reads anew with MiXCR; each CDR3 protein has one entry. Among 150,000 to 200,000 distinct CDR3 sequences listed, less than 50% were seen once. Specimen: sorted CD4+, CD8+, or CD8+CD57+ T cells (not recorded which) from PBMCs. These receptors were collected from a human donor with aplastic anemia. CDR3s include the opening cysteine and the closing phenylalanine or tryptophan. A D gene is named only where the DNA matches it firmly. Some rows mark clone size as missing; the rest say once, few, many or name a class of expanded clone.

d_gene	abundance	len	v_gene	j_gene	CDR3aa	CDR3nt
TRBD2	NA	15	TRBV11-2	TRBJ2-7	CASSLDTASGEEQYF	TGTGCCAGCAGCTTAGATACGGCTAGCGGTGAAGAGCAGTACTTC
NA	NA	14	TRBV20-1	TRBJ2-7	CSALSGASSYEQYF	TGCAGTGCCCTGTCGGGGGCTAGCTCCTACGAGCAGTACTTC
NA	NA	16	TRBV11-1	TRBJ2-6	CASSYIQGSGANVLTF	TGTGCCAGCAGTTACATCCAGGGATCTGGGGCCAACGTCCTGACTTTC
NA	NA	13	TRBV7-7	TRBJ1-1	CASSLLRNTEAFF	TGTGCTAGCAGCTTATTAAGGAACACTGAAGCTTTCTTT
NA	many	15	TRBV7-8	TRBJ1-1	CASSLREQKGSEAFF	TGTGCCAGCAGCTTACGCGAACAAAAGGGCTCTGAAGCTTTCTTT
NA	NA	13	TRBV12-3/TRBV12-4	TRBJ2-7	CASSRDGVGEQYF	TGTGCCAGCAGCAGGGACGGGGTAGGCGAGCAGTACTTC
NA	NA	14	TRBV2	TRBJ2-7	CASYPGTPQYEQYF	TGTGCCAGCTATCCCGGGACTCCCCAATACGAGCAGTACTTC
TRBD1	few	15	TRBV29-1	TRBJ1-5	CSAGTGSGLNQPQHF	TGCAGCGCCGGGACAGGGTCCGGGCTCAATCAGCCCCAGCATTTT
NA	few	13	TRBV6-5	TRBJ2-7	CASSYGGSYEQYF	TGTGCCAGCAGTTACGGGGGTTCCTACGAGCAGTACTTC
TRBD2	NA	15	TRBV20-1	TRBJ2-7	CSARAPQRGTYEQYF	TGCAGTGCTAGAGCACCCCAGCGGGGAACCTACGAGCAGTACTTC
TRBD2	NA	13	TRBV20-1	TRBJ2-7	CSASSSGGYEQYF	TGCAGTGCTAGTAGTAGCGGGGGTTACGAGCAGTACTTC
NA	NA	12	TRBV12-3/TRBV12-4	TRBJ1-1	CASRPEDTEAFF	TGTGCCAGCCGTCCTGAGGATACTGAAGCTTTCTTT
NA	NA	14	TRBV9	TRBJ1-5	CASSGRASNQPQHF	TGTGCCAGCAGCGGCAGGGCAAGCAATCAGCCCCAGCATTTT
TRBD1	once	15	TRBV5-1	TRBJ2-2	CASRAAQGRAGELFF	TGCGCCAGCAGGGCCGCACAGGGGCGGGCCGGGGAGCTGTTTTTT
NA	NA	14	TRBV19	TRBJ2-2	CASSIVGSTGELFF	TGTGCCAGTAGTATAGTAGGATCCACCGGGGAGCTGTTTTTT
TRBD2	few	16	TRBV13	TRBJ2-1	CASSLERGVSYNEQFF	TGTGCCAGCAGCTTAGAGCGGGGGGTTTCCTACAATGAGCAGTTCTTC
NA	NA	14	TRBV10-3	TRBJ2-7	CATLPHETVDEQYF	TGTGCCACCTTGCCTCACGAGACAGTGGACGAGCAGTACTTC
NA	NA	14	TRBV15	TRBJ1-2	CATSRIGDSYGYTF	TGTGCCACCAGCAGGATCGGGGATAGCTATGGCTACACCTTC
NA	NA	14	TRBV25-1	TRBJ1-4	CASSSGPNNEKLFF	TGTGCCAGCAGTTCGGGACCCAATAATGAAAAACTGTTTTTT
NA	many	17	TRBV4-1	TRBJ2-3	CASSQDGGGGTTDTQYF	TGCGCCAGCAGCCAAGATGGAGGAGGGGGGACCACAGATACGCAGTATTTT
NA	NA	14	TRBV25-1	TRBJ1-2	CASSDLTEIYGYTF	TGTGCCAGCAGTGACCTGACGGAGATCTATGGCTACACCTTC
NA	NA	12	TRBV10-3	TRBJ1-3	CAIKLRGDTIYF	TGTGCCATCAAGCTCCGAGGGGACACCATATATTTT
NA	NA	14	TRBV12-3/TRBV12-4	TRBJ1-1	CAGSPDLVDTEAFF	TGTGCCGGCAGCCCTGACCTGGTCGACACTGAAGCTTTCTTT
NA	NA	12	TRBV7-3	TRBJ2-5	CASSPPGETQYF	TGTGCCAGTAGCCCCCCAGGGGAGACCCAGTACTTC
TRBD2	NA	14	TRBV12-3/TRBV12-4	TRBJ2-2	CASSLVGGSGELFF	TGTGCCAGCAGTTTAGTGGGGGGGTCCGGGGAGCTGTTTTTT
NA	few	15	TRBV24-1	TRBJ2-6	CATSDFKRGANVLTF	TGTGCCACCAGTGATTTCAAGCGCGGGGCCAACGTCCTGACTTTC
NA	many	16	TRBV2	TRBJ1-5	CASSEALRGAGQPQHF	TGTGCCAGCAGTGAAGCGCTTCGGGGGGCAGGTCAGCCCCAGCATTTT